This TCR beta chain derives from a study of blood T cell repertoires in COVID-19. At the level of the study: COVID-19 samples collected from the United States, Italy and Spain covered acute and convalescent phases. The cDNA or gDNA used as material had been derived from T cells, B-cell-depleted T cells, or PBMCs.

Authors' methods: Reference gene primer amplification gave nucleated cell count estimates. The table came from immunoSEQ multiplex PCR; TCRdb's copy has only in-frame clones and leaves some out. V, J and clone size were drawn from that table, and D and trimming were deduced from the DNA. The sample includes approximately 300,000 clones, 90% of them seen just once. The count of this clone is one. This CDR3 region has 15 residues. The junction had 4 bases not matched to a gene; V was cut back by 0 bases and J by 3 bases. In germline, CDR1 is MNHEY, CDR2 SMNVEV (reference sequence). The sequence was collected from a woman in her 30s who had been exposed to COVID-19. Sequenced material: PBMCs or T cells enriched from blood (not recorded which). V gene TRBV27 combines with J gene TRBJ2-7; TRBD1 matches at 8 bases. The CDR3 sequence: CASSLSDRGGYEQYF. The CDR3 DNA reads as TGTGCCAGCAGTTTATCCGACAGGGGCGGCTACGAGCAGTACTTC.